One T cell receptor beta chain is described in this entry. Its antigen is not known. These data come from a study of a mutant IDH1 vaccine in newly diagnosed glioma. Across the whole study: Vaccination began 4-6 weeks post radiotherapy alone, or with temozolomide cycles. Study-wide results and limits: Immune responses induced by vaccination arose in 93.3% of the patients. Top peripheral T cell clonotype shifts appeared unrelated to pseudoprogression.

Time point described: week 11, during vaccination. Doses of 300 ug of mutant IDH1 20-mer peptide were given with topical imiquimod. Method: immunoSEQ multiplex PCR; TCRdb's copy keeps in-frame clones and lacks some. The sample lists 110,000 or so clones, under 90% occurring once. This CDR3 region has 14 residues. Germline trimming cut 6 bases from V and 5 bases from J; bases unmatched to any gene: 9. The V gene's germline CDR1 is MDHEN and CDR2 SYDVKM. This sample comprised PBMCs, obtained from a glioma patient whose treatment included an IDH1 peptide vaccine. The chain recombines TRBV28 with TRBJ2-5; 7 nucleotides agree with TRBD2. This clonotype was sampled from a woman between 45 and 60 years old with glioma. CDR3 residues: CASSPPSGPETQYF. The CDR3 DNA follows: TGTGCCAGCAGCCCTCCTAGCGGCCCCGAGACCCAGTACTTC.